The 20 T cell receptor beta chains in this list originate from one sample, sequenced in a study of breast tumors, draining lymph nodes, adjacent tissues. TCRdb redid the calling of the multiplex PCR reads with MiXCR, one entry per CDR3 protein. Of under 300,000 distinct CDR3 sequences in the sample, 30% to 35% were seen once. Axillary draining lymph nodes of breast cancer patients supplied the node samples. The specimen was axillary lymph node tissue. These receptor sequences come from a female donor with breast cancer. Some clones in this sample may be carry-over from other donors' samples.

The chain couples TRBV28 to TRBJ1-2; no clear D gene. V was clipped by 3 bases and J by 4 bases, with 18 bases between them. Germline CDR1 and CDR2: MDHEN and SYDVKM. This CDR3 is built from 16 residues. The CDR3 spells CASSLGSDQNLYGYTF. As DNA, the CDR3 is TGTGCCAGCAGTTTGGGGTCAGATCAGAACCTCTATGGCTACACCTTC.

This clonotype was recorded many times. The chain links TRBV19 to TRBJ2-1; the D gene could be TRBD1 or TRBD2 (5 bases each). Germline assignment: CDR1 LNHDA and CDR2 SQIVND (reference sequence). CDR3 size: 16 residues. V shed 3 bases and J shed 2 bases, with 14 bases lying between them. The CDR3 DNA reads TGTGCCAGTAGTATGACCGGGACCCTCACCTACAATGAGCAGTTCTTC. Its translation is CASSMTGTLTYNEQFF.

This clonotype was recorded a few times. This chain joins TRBV5-1 and TRBJ2-5, with TRBD2 identical over 9 bases. The V and J ends lost 0 bases and 5 bases, in that order; junction bases with no gene match: 8. The germline V gene has CDR1 SGHRS and CDR2 YFSETQ. CDR3 length equals 16 residues. In DNA, the CDR3 is TGCGCCAGCAGCTTGGGGATAGCGGGAGCGGGGGAGACCCAGTACTTC. Protein: CASSLGIAGAGETQYF.

The table lists this clonotype with a few counts. This clone may be a read error of a much larger clone one base away. The CDR3 does not end in the conserved phenylalanine or tryptophan, so this is likely a read error. This rearrangement joins TRBV7-2 to TRBJ1-2; D may be TRBD1 (6 bases). V dropped 1 base and J dropped 5 bases, with 11 bases sitting between them. This CDR3 contains 14 residues. Per the germline V gene, CDR1 is SGHTA and CDR2 is FQGNSA. Here the CDR3 DNA reads TGTGCCAGCAGCTTAGAGGGACAAATATATGGCTACACCCTC. This translates into CASSLEGQIYGYTL.

The chain recombines TRBV7-9 with TRBJ1-4; possible D gene TRBD1, 6 bases. The CDR3 contains 15 residues. Germline V CDR1 and CDR2: SEHNR, FQNEAQ (reference sequence). V lost 0 bases and J 4 bases, leaving 9 bases between the germline ends. DNA for the CDR3: TGTGCCAGCAGCTTAGCTGTGGACAGTAATGAAAAACTGTTTTTT. It encodes CASSLAVDSNEKLFF.

Ten or more counts support this clonotype. The chain employs TRBV28 and TRBJ1-6; D possibly corresponds to TRBD1 (6 bases). The CDR3 is 14 amino acids. V lost 6 bases, J lost 10 bases, and 16 bases lay in between. In germline, CDR1 is MDHEN, CDR2 SYDVKM. For the CDR3, the DNA is TGTGCCAGCAGGGTAGGGGGGACGATCTCACCCCTCCACTTT. Translation: CASRVGGTISPLHF.

This clonotype was seen at least ten times. The genes are TRBV11-3 and TRBJ2-5; 7 positions agree with TRBD1. Trimming cost V 7 bases and J 5 bases; bases outside gene matches: 7. The V gene's germline CDR1 is SGHNT and CDR2 YENEEA. The CDR3 consists of 13 residues. CDR3 region: CASNRQGRETQYF. CDR3 DNA: TGTGCCAGCAACCGACAGGGCCGGGAGACCCAGTACTTC.

This clonotype was seen ten or more times. The chain combines TRBV20-1 with TRBJ2-3, with TRBD2 matching 11 bases. CDR1 is DFQATT and CDR2 is SNEGSKA in the germline V gene (reference sequence). This CDR3 comprises 12 residues. The CDR3 region is CSTSGGPDTQYF. In DNA form, the CDR3 reads TGCAGCACTAGCGGGGGCCCAGATACGCAGTATTTT.

This clonotype has ten or more counts. The genes are TRBV20-1 and TRBJ2-2; TRBD1 matches at 7 bases. V lost 2 bases to trimming and J lost 0 bases; unmatched junction nucleotides: 3. This CDR3 is 15 amino acids long. CDR1 and CDR2 from the germline V gene are DFQATT and SNEGSKA (reference sequence). The DNA of the CDR3 is TGCAGTGCTAGAAGACAGGGTCCGAACACCGGGGAGCTGTTTTTT. Amino acid sequence: CSARRQGPNTGELFF.

In its sample, this clonotype was seen many times. CDR3 in amino acids: CASSIRPTSGSSYNEQFF. Here the CDR3 DNA reads TGTGCCAGCAGCATACGTCCTACTAGCGGGAGCTCCTACAATGAGCAGTTCTTC. V usage is TRBV9 and J usage is TRBJ2-1; 11 bases line up with TRBD2. The CDR3 contains 18 residues. After removal of 4 bases from V and 0 bases from J, the junction contained 9 bases not matched to a gene. Germline V gives CDR1 SGDLS, CDR2 YYNGEE.

This clonotype was recorded at least ten times. V and J are TRBV20-1 and TRBJ2-5; the match to TRBD2 covers 10 bases. Germline V gives CDR1 DFQATT, CDR2 SNEGSKA (reference sequence). The V segment lost 3 bases and the J segment 4 bases; nucleotides outside the gene matches: 8. This CDR3 is built from 15 residues. CDR3 sequence reads: CSARNSGGSLETQYF. CDR3 coding DNA: TGCAGTGCTAGGAATAGCGGGGGGTCCCTAGAGACCCAGTACTTC.

This clonotype has ten or more counts. V and J are TRBV2 and TRBJ2-2, with a tentative D call TRBD1 (6 bases). V was cut by 0 bases and J by 8 bases, with 7 bases left in between. The CDR3 runs 13 residues. Germline V CDR1 and CDR2: SNHLY, FYNNEI. The CDR3 bases are TGTGCCAGCAGTGAAGCGCAGGGGGGGGAGCTGTTTTTT. This encodes CASSEAQGGELFF.

This clonotype was picked up many times. CDR3 loop: CASSLGQSGTSDTQYF. The CDR3 DNA follows: TGTGCCAGCAGCTTAGGTCAGAGCGGGACCTCAGATACGCAGTATTTT. The J gene is TRBJ2-3, the V gene TRBV11-3, with 7 bases that match TRBD2. The V gene end was trimmed by 1 base and the J gene end by 4 bases; junction bases not matched to a gene: 8. The CDR3 runs 16 residues. From germline, CDR1 is SGHNT and CDR2 YENEEA.

This clonotype was seen many times. The chain is built from TRBV19 and TRBJ2-1, with 12 bases aligning to TRBD2. V was pared by 4 bases and J by 1 base, with 11 bases of the junction left unmatched. Germline V gene data show CDR1 as LNHDA and CDR2 as SQIVND (reference sequence). The CDR3 loop spans 19 amino acids. The CDR3 here is CASSRGAASGRVSYNEQFF. The CDR3 nucleotides are TGTGCCAGTAGTAGGGGGGCGGCTAGCGGGAGGGTATCCTACAATGAGCAGTTCTTC.

This clonotype was observed many times. The V and J genes are TRBV6-5 and TRBJ2-1; D remains unclear. Germline lookup yields CDR1 MNHEY and CDR2 SVGAGI. The germline V and J ends were trimmed by 2 bases and 0 bases, with 11 bases remaining between them. This CDR3 contains 16 residues. Here the CDR3 reads CASSYLVPSSYNEQFF. CDR3 sequence (DNA): TGTGCCAGCAGTTACCTGGTTCCTAGCTCCTACAATGAGCAGTTCTTC.

This rearrangement joins TRBV7-2 to TRBJ2-6; TRBD2 is a possible D gene (5 bases). V was trimmed by 2 bases and J by 2 bases, leaving 7 bases between them. The CDR3 length is 15 residues. Germline CDR1 SGHTA, CDR2 FQGNSA. DNA of the CDR3: TGTGCCAGCAGCTTATTGAGGGCTGGGGCCAACGTCCTGACTTTC. It specifies CASSLLRAGANVLTF.

Note on this clonotype: One end of the junction is discordant with germline, which a read error may explain. The chain is built from TRBV10-3 and TRBJ2-7; D remains unclear. Per germline, CDR1 ENHRY and CDR2 SYGVKD. This CDR3 comprises 13 residues. CDR3 sequence: CAIRARPGDEQHF. CDR3 DNA: TGTGCCATCAGGGCCCGGCCGGGTGACGAGCAGCACTTC.

In its sample, this clonotype was seen many times. One junction end does not reproduce the germline sequence, and a read error may be involved. The rearrangement uses TRBV2 and TRBJ1-2, with unresolved D. The CDR3 spans 11 residues. Germline CDR1 reads SNHLY; CDR2 reads FYNNEI. CDR3 DNA: TGTGCCAGCAGGGGGATCCTGGAATACAGCTTC. It is translated as CASRGILEYSF.

The chain joins TRBV2 to TRBJ2-7; D might be TRBD1 or TRBD2, each matching 5 bases. The J call may be mistaken, given a closer DNA end match to TRBJ2-5. Germline CDR1 reads SNHLY; CDR2 reads FYNNEI. This CDR3 region has 12 residues. The DNA for the CDR3 is TGTGCCAGCAGGTTTGGGGGAGAGACCCAGTACTTC. This translates into CASRFGGETQYF.

The genes are TRBV27 and TRBJ2-5, with 8 bases identical to TRBD1. This CDR3 has 13 amino acids. V shed 6 bases and J 4 bases; nucleotides not matched to a gene: 4. Germline V gene data show CDR1 as MNHEY and CDR2 as SMNVEV (reference sequence). CDR3 amino acids: CASSYRGRETQYF. The CDR3 DNA reads TGTGCCAGCAGCTACAGGGGGAGAGAGACCCAGTACTTC.